Listed below are T cell receptor beta chains from one sample, sequenced in a study of chemoradiotherapy in HPV16-positive cancers. The method was immunoSEQ multiplex PCR; TCRdb's version includes in-frame clones alone and lacks a portion of them. Found here are roughly 4,100 clones, around 80% of them singletons; the top ten hold approximately 15%. Sampling was done from a patient who underwent chemoradiotherapy. The receptors were gathered from a human donor with HPV-associated anogenital cancer. The CDR3 runs from the conserved cysteine through the conserved F or W. A D gene is named only where the DNA matches it firmly. Clone size is given for some rows only: seen once, a few or many times, or a class if the clone is expanded.

size | J | D | V | DNA | CDR3
NA | TRBJ1-1 | NA | TRBV27 | TGTGCCAGCAGCCTAGACGTTGCCTTCAGGAACACTGAAGCTTTCTTT | CASSLDVAFRNTEAFF
once | TRBJ1-1 | NA | TRBV6-5 | TGTGCCAGCAGCTCTGACAGGAACACTGAAGCTTTCTTT | CASSSDRNTEAFF
NA | TRBJ1-5 | TRBD1 | TRBV28 | TGTGCCAGCAGTTTAAGGGGGACAGGGAGTAAAAAAGGCAATCAGCCCCAGCATTTT | CASSLRGTGSKKGNQPQHF
few | TRBJ2-6 | NA | TRBV2 | TGTGCCAGCAAAAGACATAGCTCTGGGGCCAACGTCCTGACTTTC | CASKRHSSGANVLTF
NA | TRBJ1-1 | NA | TRBV4-3 | TGCGCCAGCAGCCAAGATGGGAGATTTATGAACACTGAAGCTTTCTTT | CASSQDGRFMNTEAFF
NA | TRBJ1-2 | NA | TRBV4-1 | TGCGCCAGCAGCCAGAGAGATCGGGGATCGACCTTTGGCTCCACCTTC | CASSQRDRGSTFGSTF
NA | TRBJ1-1 | NA | TRBV14 | TGTGCCAGCAGCCAAGAAAACCGGACACCGGCTTTCTTT | CASSQENRTPAFF
NA | TRBJ2-2 | NA | TRBV15 | TGTGCCACCAGCAGAGACCCCCGGGCCCCGGGGCACACCGGGGAGCTGTTTTTT | CATSRDPRAPGHTGELFF
NA | TRBJ2-3 | TRBD2 | TRBV7-7 | TGTGCTAGCTCCTATAGCGGGGGGGCTACAGATACGCAGTATTTT | CASSYSGGATDTQYF
NA | TRBJ2-5 | TRBD1 | TRBV7-9 | TGTGCCAGCAGCTTAGGAGGACAGGGGACCGAGACCCAGTACTTC | CASSLGGQGTETQYF
NA | TRBJ2-7 | NA | TRBV6-6 | TGTGCCAGCAGCTATCAAGGAGGGGGGGCTCATTACGAGCAGTACTTC | CASSYQGGGAHYEQYF
NA | TRBJ1-1 | NA | TRBV11-2 | TGTGCCAGCAGCTTAGGGGCGGGGATGAACACTGAAGCTTTCTTT | CASSLGAGMNTEAFF
NA | TRBJ2-5 | NA | TRBV28 | TGTGCCAGCAGTTTAGGGCAGGGAAAGACCCAGTACTTC | CASSLGQGKTQYF
NA | TRBJ2-5 | NA | TRBV5-1 | TGCGCCAGCAGCCCCCACGACAGGCGGCAAGAGACCCAGTACTTC | CASSPHDRRQETQYF
NA | TRBJ1-6 | TRBD1 | TRBV7-9 | TGTGCCAGCACCGGGACAGGGAGATCACCCCTCCACTTT | CASTGTGRSPLHF
once | TRBJ1-2 | NA | TRBV6-1 | TGTGCCAGCATACCATCGCCAGCCCTCTATGGCTACACCTTC | CASIPSPALYGYTF
NA | TRBJ1-4 | TRBD1 | TRBV11-2 | TGTGCCAGCAGCCGGGACAGGGTGGAGGAAAAACTGTTTTTT | CASSRDRVEEKLFF
NA | TRBJ1-5 | TRBD1 | TRBV19 | TGTGCCAGTACCCCGGACAGGGAGGGTCAGCCCCAGCATTTT | CASTPDREGQPQHF
NA | TRBJ2-1 | NA | TRBV7-9 | TGTGCCAGCCAGAAGGACAGAACCTCCTACAATGAGCAGTTCTTC | CASQKDRTSYNEQFF
NA | TRBJ2-1 | NA | TRBV2 | TGTGCCAGCAGAACAAGAGATGAGCAGTTCTTC | CASRTRDEQFF
NA | TRBJ2-3 | TRBD2 | TRBV4-3 | TGCGCCAGCAGCCAAGGATATACACTAGCGGCCACCTGGACAGATACGCAGTATTTT | CASSQGYTLAATWTDTQYF
few | TRBJ1-1 | TRBD1 | TRBV6-5 | TGTGCCAGCAGTGTCACAGGGGGCGCGACTACTGAAGCTTTCTTT | CASSVTGGATTEAFF
NA | TRBJ1-4 | TRBD1 | TRBV4-3 | TGCGCCAGCAGCCAAGAAGGGGGCAAAAGGAATGAAAAACTGTTTTTT | CASSQEGGKRNEKLFF
NA | TRBJ2-3 | TRBD2 | TRBV4-3 | TGCGCCAGCAGCCAAGATTCGGGGGGAGATACGCAGTATTTT | CASSQDSGGDTQYF
once | TRBJ1-2 | NA | TRBV5-1 | TGCGCCAGCAGCGCCCGGGACGGAACTAACTATGGCTACACCTTC | CASSARDGTNYGYTF
NA | TRBJ2-1 | NA | TRBV2 | TGTGCCAGCAGTGCCGGGACCTCCAATGAGCAGTTCTTC | CASSAGTSNEQFF
few | TRBJ1-1 | NA | TRBV21-1 | TGTGCCAGCAGACAAAAAGTAGCTATTCGCACTGAAGCTTTCTTT | CASRQKVAIRTEAFF
NA | TRBJ2-2 | NA | TRBV5-5 | TGTGCCAGCAGCACTCCTACCAACACCGGGGAGCTGTTTTTT | CASSTPTNTGELFF
NA | TRBJ2-3 | NA | TRBV7-2 | TGTGCCAGCAGCTTAGGGCAGGGCGGCGGTACGCAGTATTTT | CASSLGQGGGTQYF
NA | TRBJ2-7 | NA | TRBV28 | TGTGCCAGCGCCCGGATAGGGATAGGAGAGGCTGGCGAGCAGTACTTC | CASARIGIGEAGEQYF
NA | TRBJ1-5 | TRBD1 | TRBV4-2 | TGTGCCAGCAGCCACGGGACAGGGAATAGCAATCAGCCCCAGCATTTT | CASSHGTGNSNQPQHF
few | TRBJ2-7 | NA | TRBV27 | TGTGCCAGCAGTTTATCGACACAAGGCAAGCAGTACTTC | CASSLSTQGKQYF
once | TRBJ1-2 | NA | TRBV9 | TGTGCCAGCAGCGTAGAGGACGACGTTATCTATGGCTACACCTTC | CASSVEDDVIYGYTF
NA | TRBJ1-5 | NA | TRBV21-1 | TGTGCCAGCAGCAAAGGAGAACAAGGACAGGGGCCAACTCAGCCCCAGCATTTT | CASSKGEQGQGPTQPQHF
NA | TRBJ1-2 | NA | TRBV6-1 | TGTGCCAGCAGTGCGGAACTAAGTGGAAACTATGGCTACACCTTC | CASSAELSGNYGYTF
NA | TRBJ2-3 | NA | TRBV19 | TGTGCCAGTAGTATCTGGTCCGGCACAGATACGCAGTATTTT | CASSIWSGTDTQYF
NA | TRBJ2-4 | NA | TRBV18 | TGTGCCAGCTCACTGGACAGAAAAAACATTCAGTACTTC | CASSLDRKNIQYF
NA | TRBJ1-1 | TRBD1 | TRBV4-1 | TGCGCCAGCAGCTTGCCGGCAGGGGGCAAGCGAGGGACTGAAGCTTTCTTT | CASSLPAGGKRGTEAFF
NA | TRBJ2-1 | NA | TRBV28 | TGTGCCAGCAGTAGTATGGTTAAGCGGTTCTTC | CASSSMVKRFF
once | TRBJ2-1 | TRBD2 | TRBV7-9 | TGTGCCAGCAGTCCTACGAGGCTAGCGGGGGGGCCTAATGAGCAGTTCTTC | CASSPTRLAGGPNEQFF
NA | TRBJ2-1 | NA | TRBV9 | TGTGCCAGCAGCGTAGACCCGGGGTGGGGGAATGAGCAGTTCTTC | CASSVDPGWGNEQFF
NA | TRBJ2-5 | TRBD1 | TRBV10-3 | TGTGCCATCAAGAGGGGGACAGGGGGTTCGGAGACCCAGTACTTC | CAIKRGTGGSETQYF
NA | TRBJ1-2 | TRBD1 | TRBV28 | TGTGCCAGCAGTTGGACAGGGGATAATGGCTACACCTTC | CASSWTGDNGYTF
NA | TRBJ1-5 | NA | TRBV30 | TGTGCCTGGAGTGCGGAGACTTCTCGACAGCCCCAGCATTTT | CAWSAETSRQPQHF
NA | TRBJ1-5 | NA | TRBV7-6 | TGTGCCAGCAGCCTCCATAGCAATCAGCCCCAGCATTTT | CASSLHSNQPQHF
NA | TRBJ2-1 | NA | TRBV6-1 | TGTGCCAGCAGTGAAGGGGGGGCCGATGTTTATGAGCAGTTCTTC | CASSEGGADVYEQFF
NA | TRBJ2-3 | TRBD1 | TRBV5-6 | TGTGCCAGCAGCCCACAGGGGGCTCGAAGAGATACGCAGTATTTT | CASSPQGARRDTQYF
NA | TRBJ2-1 | NA | TRBV5-1 | TGCGCCAGCAGCTTGGGCGGCGGGGGCGGTGAGCAGTTCTTC | CASSLGGGGGEQFF
NA | TRBJ2-3 | NA | TRBV5-1 | TGCGCCAGCAGCTTGACAGGGCGGAGCACAGATACGCAGTATTTT | CASSLTGRSTDTQYF
NA | TRBJ1-1 | NA | TRBV4-3 | TGCGCCAGCAGCCAGTACTGGGAGGGGAAAGCTTTCTTT | CASSQYWEGKAFF
NA | TRBJ1-3 | NA | TRBV4-3 | TGCGCCAGCAGCCAAGATTGGGGGGCAGGACTGAGCTCTGGAAACACCATATATTTT | CASSQDWGAGLSSGNTIYF
NA | TRBJ2-1 | NA | TRBV10-3 | TGTGCCATCAGTGAGAGGGCCTACAATGAGCAGTTCTTC | CAISERAYNEQFF
NA | TRBJ1-2 | NA | TRBV9 | TGTGCCAGCAGCGTAGTGGGCACCCATCCAACCTACTACACCTTC | CASSVVGTHPTYYTF
few | TRBJ1-5 | TRBD1 | TRBV15 | TGTGCCACCAGCTTCCGCTCACAGGGGGCTCAGCCCCAGCATTTT | CATSFRSQGAQPQHF